This T cell receptor beta chain was found in a study of blood T cell repertoires in COVID-19. CDR1 is MGHRA, CDR2 YSYEKL, per germline. The CDR3 length is 14 residues. The V gene end was trimmed by 1 base and the J gene end by 4 bases; junction bases not matched to a gene: 2. The table came from immunoSEQ multiplex PCR; TCRdb's copy has only in-frame clones and leaves some out. This table holds around 170,000 clones, 86% found once. The V call is TRBV4-1, the J call TRBJ2-5; 8 bases agree with TRBD2. Sample: peripheral blood. This clonotype was obtained from a woman in her 70s with acute or convalescent COVID-19. The CDR3 sequence is CASSQAGLGETQYF. Written as DNA, the CDR3 is TGCGCCAGCAGCCAAGCGGGACTAGGAGAGACCCAGTACTTC.